This T cell receptor (beta chain) stems from a study of vaccination effects on CD4 cells after COVID-19. Turning to the study itself: Antigen-specific CD4+ T cells were first expanded with viral peptide pools by the ViraFEST assay and only then sequenced. Participants completed two doses of the BNT162b2 or mRNA-1273 vaccine.

The CDR3 has 16 amino acids. Germline CDR1 is SGHRS and CDR2 is YFSETQ. The ends lost 5 bases at V and 4 bases at J; junction bases unmatched: 9. A 10-day culture period preceded the isolation of CD4+ T cells. Both day 3 and day 7 saw half the medium replaced with IL-2 medium. This clone was counted between two and nine times. What it binds is unknown. Clones were sequenced by immunoSEQ multiplex PCR, and TCRdb holds only the in-frame ones, with some missing. Of fewer than 35,000 clones in the sample, about 73% were seen once. The chain is built from TRBV5-1 and TRBJ1-4, with 9 bases matching TRBD1. This specimen was CD4+ T cells from PBMCs cultured without peptide, taken before COVID-19 vaccination. This receptor was taken from a human donor who received a COVID-19 vaccine. The CDR3 here is CASRYSGTGNNEKLFF. DNA for the CDR3: TGCGCCAGCAGATACTCCGGGACAGGGAATAATGAAAAACTGTTTTTT.